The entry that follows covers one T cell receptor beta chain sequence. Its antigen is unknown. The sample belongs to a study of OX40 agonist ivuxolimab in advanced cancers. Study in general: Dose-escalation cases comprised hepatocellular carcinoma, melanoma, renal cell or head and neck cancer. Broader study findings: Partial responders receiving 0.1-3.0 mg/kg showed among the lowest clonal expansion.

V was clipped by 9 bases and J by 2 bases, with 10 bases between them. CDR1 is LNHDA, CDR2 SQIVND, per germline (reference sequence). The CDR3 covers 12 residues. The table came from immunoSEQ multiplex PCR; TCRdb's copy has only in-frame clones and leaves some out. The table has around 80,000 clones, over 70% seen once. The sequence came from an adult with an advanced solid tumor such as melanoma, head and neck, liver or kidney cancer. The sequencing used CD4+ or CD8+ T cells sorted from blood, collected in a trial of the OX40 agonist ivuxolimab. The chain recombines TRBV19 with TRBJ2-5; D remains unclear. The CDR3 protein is CASRSSQETQYF. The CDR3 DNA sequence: TGTGCCAGCAGGTCTTCTCAAGAGACCCAGTACTTC.